The source of this T cell receptor beta chain is a study of CD8+ T cells in alopecia areata. Of note for this clone: The antigen is unknown.

Reverse transcription of extracted RNA yielded cDNA, which provided the sequencing template. Profiled with immunoSEQ multiplex PCR; TCRdb holds only in-frame clones, not every one. The sample yields some 130,000 clones, about 50% seen once. Study findings and constraints: Researchers report lesional scalp, most notably alopecia totalis/universalis, outstripped normal scalp in clonality. Mice showed TCR sharing more clearly than patients did, possibly owing to HLA.

J gave up 0 bases and V 5 bases, and 3 bases lay outside the gene matches. This CDR3 is built from 15 residues. The germline V gene encodes CDR1 SNHLY and CDR2 FYNNEI. PBMCs, the starting material, were the source of sorted CD4+ and CD8+ T cells. The sequences come from CD8+ T cells sorted from blood, collected at week 0. The receptor was isolated from a human donor with alopecia areata. The chain employs TRBV2 and TRBJ2-3, with TRBD2 matching 9 bases. The CDR3, as DNA: TGTGCCAGCAGTCCAACTAGCGGGAGCACAGATACGCAGTATTTT. It specifies CASSPTSGSTDTQYF.